This T cell receptor (beta chain) originates from a study of regulatory T cells in long-lasting Graves disease. The TCR beta library used iRepertoire HTBI primers with Arm-PCR amplification of CDR3. TCRdb recomputed calls from the multiplex PCR reads with MiXCR, one row per CDR3 protein. This table has almost 450,000 distinct CDR3 sequences, roughly 17% appearing once. Time point given: newly diagnosed GD, antithyroid drugs for less than 3 months. From PBMCs, RNA was extracted and then used to make the TCR library. The same sample was also used in a study of T cells in Graves' hyperthyroidism and ophthalmopathy. From that report: Carried out on the TCR CDR3, a first-round RT-PCR used the HTBI primer set.

The TCR was taken from a woman aged 25 to 45 with Graves disease. Sequences were derived from peripheral blood mononuclear cells (PBMCs), sampled at new diagnosis, from a patient treated with antithyroid drugs.

The CDR3 bases are TGTGCCAGCAGCGTATCCAGGTACACTGAAGCTTTCTTT. Translation gives CASSVSRYTEAFF. The chain couples TRBV9 to TRBJ1-1; D remains ambiguous. CDR1 is SGDLS, CDR2 YYNGEE, per germline. V was trimmed by 1 base and J by 3 bases, leaving 7 bases between them. The CDR3 sequence is 13 residues long.